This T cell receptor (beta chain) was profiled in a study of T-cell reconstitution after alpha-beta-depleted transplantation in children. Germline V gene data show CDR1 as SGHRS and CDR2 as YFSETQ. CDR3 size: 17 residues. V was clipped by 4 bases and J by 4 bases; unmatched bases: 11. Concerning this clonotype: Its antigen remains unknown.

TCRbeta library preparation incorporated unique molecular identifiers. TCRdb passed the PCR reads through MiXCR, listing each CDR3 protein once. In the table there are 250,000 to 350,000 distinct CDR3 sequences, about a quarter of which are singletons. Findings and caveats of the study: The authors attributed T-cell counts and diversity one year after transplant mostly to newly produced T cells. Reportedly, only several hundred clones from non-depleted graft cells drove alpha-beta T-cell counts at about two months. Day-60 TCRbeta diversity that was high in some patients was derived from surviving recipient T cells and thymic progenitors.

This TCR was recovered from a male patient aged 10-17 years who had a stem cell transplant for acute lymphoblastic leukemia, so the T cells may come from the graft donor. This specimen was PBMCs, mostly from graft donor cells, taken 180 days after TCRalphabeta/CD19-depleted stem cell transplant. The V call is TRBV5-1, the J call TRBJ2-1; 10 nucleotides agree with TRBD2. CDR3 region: CASSQGYGTSAYNEQFF. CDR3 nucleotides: TGCGCCAGCAGCCAGGGCTACGGGACTAGCGCGTACAATGAGCAGTTCTTC.